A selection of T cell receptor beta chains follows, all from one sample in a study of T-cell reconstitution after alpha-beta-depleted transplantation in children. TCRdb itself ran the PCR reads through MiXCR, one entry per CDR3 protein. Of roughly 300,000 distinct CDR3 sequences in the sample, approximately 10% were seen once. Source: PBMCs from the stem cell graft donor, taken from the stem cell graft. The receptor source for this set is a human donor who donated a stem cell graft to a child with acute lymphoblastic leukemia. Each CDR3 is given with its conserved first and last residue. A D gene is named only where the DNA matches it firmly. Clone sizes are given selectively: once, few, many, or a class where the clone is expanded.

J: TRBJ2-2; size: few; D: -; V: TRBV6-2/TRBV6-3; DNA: TGTGCCAGCAGTTACTCGAGTCTAAACACCGGGGAGCTGTTTTTT; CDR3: CASSYSSLNTGELFF
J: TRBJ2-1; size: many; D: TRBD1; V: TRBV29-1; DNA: TGCAGCGTTGGGGCCCGGACAGGCGGCAATGAGCAGTTCTTC; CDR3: CSVGARTGGNEQFF
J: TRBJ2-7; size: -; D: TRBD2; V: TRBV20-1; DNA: TGCAGTGCTCTTCAGGGGACTAGCGCCGCCTACGAGCAGTACTTC; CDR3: CSALQGTSAAYEQYF
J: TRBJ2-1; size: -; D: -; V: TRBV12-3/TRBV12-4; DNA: TGTGCCAGCAGTCTCCGGATCCGCCCCCCCTACAATGAGCAGTTCTTC; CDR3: CASSLRIRPPYNEQFF
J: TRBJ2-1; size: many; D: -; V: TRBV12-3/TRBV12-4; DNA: TGTGCCAGCAGTTTATTCGGCAATGAGCAGTTCTTC; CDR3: CASSLFGNEQFF
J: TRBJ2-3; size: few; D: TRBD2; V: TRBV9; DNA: TGTGCCAGCAGCACCAGCCCCGGACTAGCGGAGACCACAGATACGCAGTATTTT; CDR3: CASSTSPGLAETTDTQYF
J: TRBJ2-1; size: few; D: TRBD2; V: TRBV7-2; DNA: TGTGCCAGCAGCTTAACTAGCGGGAGTGCCAATGAGCAGTTCTTC; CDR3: CASSLTSGSANEQFF
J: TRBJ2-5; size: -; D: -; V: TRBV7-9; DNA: TGTGCCAGCAGCTTAAACGTGGGTTTAGAGACCCAGTACTTC; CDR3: CASSLNVGLETQYF
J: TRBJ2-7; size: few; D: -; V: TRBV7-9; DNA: TGTGCCAGCAGCTCCGGCGAGCCGGGGGAGCAGTACTTC; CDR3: CASSSGEPGEQYF
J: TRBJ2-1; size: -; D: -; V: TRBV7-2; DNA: TGTGCCAGCAGCTTAGCTCCAGCTAGTGAGCAGTTCTTC; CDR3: CASSLAPASEQFF
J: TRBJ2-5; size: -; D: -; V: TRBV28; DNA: TGTGCCAGCAGTTTGGACCGCCTCATCCAAGAGACCCAGTACTTC; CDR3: CASSLDRLIQETQYF